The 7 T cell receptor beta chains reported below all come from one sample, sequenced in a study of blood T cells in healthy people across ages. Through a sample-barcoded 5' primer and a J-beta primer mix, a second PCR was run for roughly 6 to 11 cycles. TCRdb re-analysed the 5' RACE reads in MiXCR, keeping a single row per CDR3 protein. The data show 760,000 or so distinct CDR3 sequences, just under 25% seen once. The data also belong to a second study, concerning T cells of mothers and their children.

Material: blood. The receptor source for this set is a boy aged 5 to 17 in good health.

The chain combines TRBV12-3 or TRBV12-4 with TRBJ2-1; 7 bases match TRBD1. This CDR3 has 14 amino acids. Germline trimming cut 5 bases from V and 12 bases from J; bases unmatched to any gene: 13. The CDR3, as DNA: TGTGCCAGCAGTCCCGGACAGGTTTGGGATGGGCAGTTCTTC. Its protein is CASSPGQVWDGQFF.

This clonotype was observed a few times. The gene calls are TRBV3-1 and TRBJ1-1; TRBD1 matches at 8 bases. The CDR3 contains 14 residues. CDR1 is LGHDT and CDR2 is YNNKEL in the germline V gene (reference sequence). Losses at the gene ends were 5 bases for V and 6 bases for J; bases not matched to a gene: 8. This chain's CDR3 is CASSNRGGNSEAFF. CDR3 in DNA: TGTGCCAGCAGCAACAGGGGGGGTAACTCTGAAGCTTTCTTT.

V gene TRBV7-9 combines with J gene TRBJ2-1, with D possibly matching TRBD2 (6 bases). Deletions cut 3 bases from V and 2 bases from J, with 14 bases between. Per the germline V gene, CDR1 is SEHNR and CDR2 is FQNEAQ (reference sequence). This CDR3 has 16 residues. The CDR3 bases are TGTGCCAGCAGCTTGCGGGGAGACGGAGCCTACAATGAGCAGTTCTTC. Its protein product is CASSLRGDGAYNEQFF.

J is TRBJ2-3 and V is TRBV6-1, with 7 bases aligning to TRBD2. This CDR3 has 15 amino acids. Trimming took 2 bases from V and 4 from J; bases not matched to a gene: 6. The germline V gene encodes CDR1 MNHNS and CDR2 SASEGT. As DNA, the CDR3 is TGTGCCAGCAGTGAAAACGGGGGAGGGCCAGATACGCAGTATTTT. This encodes CASSENGGGPDTQYF.

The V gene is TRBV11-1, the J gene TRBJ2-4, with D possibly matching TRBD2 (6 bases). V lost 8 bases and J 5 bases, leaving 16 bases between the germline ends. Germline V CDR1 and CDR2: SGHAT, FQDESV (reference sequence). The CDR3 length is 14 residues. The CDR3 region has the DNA TGTGCCAGCGGGACTGTGCGCGAGGAAAACATTCAGTACTTC. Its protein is CASGTVREENIQYF.

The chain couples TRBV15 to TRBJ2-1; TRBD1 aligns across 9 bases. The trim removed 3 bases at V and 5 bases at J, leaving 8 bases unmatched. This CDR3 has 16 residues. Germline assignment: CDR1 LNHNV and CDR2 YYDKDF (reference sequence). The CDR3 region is CATSSPDRGIDNEQFF. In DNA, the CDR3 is TGTGCCACCAGCAGTCCAGACAGGGGGATAGACAATGAGCAGTTCTTC. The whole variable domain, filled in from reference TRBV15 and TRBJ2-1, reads DAMVIQNPRYQVTQFGKPVTLSCSQTLNHNVMYWYQQKSSQAPKLLFHYYDKDFNNEADTPDNFQSRRPNTSFCFLDIRSPGLGDTAMYLCATSSPDRGIDNEQFFGPGTRLTVL.

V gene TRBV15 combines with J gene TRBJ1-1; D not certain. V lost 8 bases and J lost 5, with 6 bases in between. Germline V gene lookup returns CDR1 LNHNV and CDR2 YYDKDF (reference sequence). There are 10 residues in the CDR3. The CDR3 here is CATFGTEAFF. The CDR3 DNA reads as TGTGCCACCTTTGGAACTGAAGCTTTCTTT.